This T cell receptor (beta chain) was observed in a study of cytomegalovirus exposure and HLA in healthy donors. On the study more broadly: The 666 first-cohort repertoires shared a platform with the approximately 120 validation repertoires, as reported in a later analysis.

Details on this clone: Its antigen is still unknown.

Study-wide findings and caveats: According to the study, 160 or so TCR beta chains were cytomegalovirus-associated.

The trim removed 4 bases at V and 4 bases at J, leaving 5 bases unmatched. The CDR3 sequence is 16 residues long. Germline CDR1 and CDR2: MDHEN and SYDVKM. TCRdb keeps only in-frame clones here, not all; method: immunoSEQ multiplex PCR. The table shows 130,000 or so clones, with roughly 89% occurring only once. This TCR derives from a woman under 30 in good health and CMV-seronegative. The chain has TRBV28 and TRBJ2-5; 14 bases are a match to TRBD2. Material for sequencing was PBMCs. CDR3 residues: CASSSRLAGGRETQYF. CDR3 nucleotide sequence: TGTGCCAGCAGTTCACGACTAGCGGGGGGGCGAGAGACCCAGTACTTC.